Listed below are T cell receptor beta chains from one sample, sequenced in a study of T cells after yellow fever vaccination. TCRdb fed the 5' RACE reads into MiXCR, producing one record per CDR3 protein. The table shows fewer than 400,000 distinct CDR3 sequences, with over 8.5% occurring only once. This specimen consisted of CD4+ T cells sorted from PBMCs, obtained 45 days after the yellow fever booster vaccination. The receptors here all came from a man between 18 and 35 years old who received the YFV17D yellow fever vaccine. Each CDR3 is given with its conserved first and last residue. Fields, in order: CDR3 DNA, CDR3 protein, V gene, clone size, D gene, J gene. The D gene is left open where the match is weak. Not every row has a clone size; where given, it reads once, few, many or a size class.

CDR3 DNA: TGTGCCAGCAGTGAGCTGGCAGAGTATGGCTACACCTTC
CDR3 protein: CASSELAEYGYTF
V gene: TRBV6-1
clone size: -
D gene: -
J gene: TRBJ1-2

CDR3 DNA: TGTGCCAGCAGCTTGGCGGCCCACTCTCAAGGCTACACCTTC
CDR3 protein: CASSLAAHSQGYTF
V gene: TRBV5-4
clone size: few
D gene: -
J gene: TRBJ1-2

CDR3 DNA: TGCGCCAGCAGCTTCGGAGGGGACAATCAGCCCCAGCATTTT
CDR3 protein: CASSFGGDNQPQHF
V gene: TRBV5-1
clone size: few
D gene: -
J gene: TRBJ1-5

CDR3 DNA: TGCGCCAGCAGATCGGGGACAGCCCAAGAGACCCAGTACTTC
CDR3 protein: CASRSGTAQETQYF
V gene: TRBV5-1
clone size: many
D gene: TRBD1
J gene: TRBJ2-5

CDR3 DNA: TGTGCCAGCAGTTCGGGGGCCGGGACAGGGGTTACAGATACGCAGTATTTT
CDR3 protein: CASSSGAGTGVTDTQYF
V gene: TRBV12-3/TRBV12-4
clone size: -
D gene: TRBD1
J gene: TRBJ2-3

CDR3 DNA: TGTGCCAGCAGCCAAGATGTGAGGACTTTCACCTACGAGCAGTACTTC
CDR3 protein: CASSQDVRTFTYEQYF
V gene: TRBV3-1
clone size: -
D gene: -
J gene: TRBJ2-7

CDR3 DNA: TGTGCCAGCAGCAAACTGGGACAGGGAAGCTCCTACGAGCAGTACTTC
CDR3 protein: CASSKLGQGSSYEQYF
V gene: TRBV9
clone size: few
D gene: TRBD1
J gene: TRBJ2-7

CDR3 DNA: TGTGCCAGCAGCTTAAGGGGGCAGGGCACAGATACGCAGTATTTT
CDR3 protein: CASSLRGQGTDTQYF
V gene: TRBV7-2
clone size: -
D gene: TRBD1
J gene: TRBJ2-3

CDR3 DNA: TGTGCCACCAGTGATAATCGGGGGAGCACAGATACGCAGTATTTT
CDR3 protein: CATSDNRGSTDTQYF
V gene: TRBV24-1
clone size: few
D gene: -
J gene: TRBJ2-3

CDR3 DNA: TGTGCCAGCAGCGGTAGGGGGACTAACTATGGCTACACCTTC
CDR3 protein: CASSGRGTNYGYTF
V gene: TRBV6-5
clone size: -
D gene: -
J gene: TRBJ1-2

CDR3 DNA: TGCAGCCCCCAACTAGCGGGGGGTAGCACAGATACGCAGTATTTT
CDR3 protein: CSPQLAGGSTDTQYF
V gene: TRBV29-1
clone size: -
D gene: TRBD2
J gene: TRBJ2-3

CDR3 DNA: TGTGCCAGCAGCGCCCGGAGGGCTCGGGAAACAACTGAAGCTTTCTTT
CDR3 protein: CASSARRARETTEAFF
V gene: TRBV9
clone size: -
D gene: -
J gene: TRBJ1-1

CDR3 DNA: TGTGCCAGCAGTTTCTCGGGGGGCTCCTACAATGAGCAGTTCTTC
CDR3 protein: CASSFSGGSYNEQFF
V gene: TRBV28
clone size: many
D gene: TRBD2
J gene: TRBJ2-1

CDR3 DNA: TGCGCCAGCAGCCAAGCCGGGATTGGCGAAAAACTGTTTTTT
CDR3 protein: CASSQAGIGEKLFF
V gene: TRBV4-1
clone size: few
D gene: -
J gene: TRBJ1-4

CDR3 DNA: TGCGCCAGCACCGACCCGGCGGGGGCCAAAAACATTCAGTACTTC
CDR3 protein: CASTDPAGAKNIQYF
V gene: TRBV5-1
clone size: many
D gene: -
J gene: TRBJ2-4

CDR3 DNA: TGCAGTGCTAGTCCCCTGAGAGACTATGGCTACACCTTC
CDR3 protein: CSASPLRDYGYTF
V gene: TRBV20-1
clone size: -
D gene: -
J gene: TRBJ1-2

CDR3 DNA: TGTGCCAGCAGTACACTTTACGAGCAGTACTTC
CDR3 protein: CASSTLYEQYF
V gene: TRBV6-2/TRBV6-3
clone size: -
D gene: -
J gene: TRBJ2-7

CDR3 DNA: TGTGCCAGCAGTTACTCTGGAGGTTATCAGCCCCAGCATTTT
CDR3 protein: CASSYSGGYQPQHF
V gene: TRBV6-2/TRBV6-3
clone size: few
D gene: -
J gene: TRBJ1-5

CDR3 DNA: TGTGCCAGCAGCGTAGAGAGCTACAATGAGCAGTTCTTC
CDR3 protein: CASSVESYNEQFF
V gene: TRBV9
clone size: few
D gene: -
J gene: TRBJ2-1

CDR3 DNA: TGCAGTGCTAGACGGGAGGGCAATCAGCCCCAGCATTTT
CDR3 protein: CSARREGNQPQHF
V gene: TRBV20-1
clone size: many
D gene: -
J gene: TRBJ1-5

CDR3 DNA: TGTGCCAGCAGCCTAGCGGGGGTGGACCAAGAGACCCAGTACTTC
CDR3 protein: CASSLAGVDQETQYF
V gene: TRBV7-3
clone size: many
D gene: TRBD2
J gene: TRBJ2-5

CDR3 DNA: TGTGCCAGCAGTCTGACAGGGCGGAGCGGGGAGCTGTTTTTT
CDR3 protein: CASSLTGRSGELFF
V gene: TRBV2
clone size: many
D gene: TRBD1
J gene: TRBJ2-2

CDR3 DNA: TGTGCCACCAGCAGAGATTTAGCAGGAGGGAGGGCCACCCCCCATTTT
CDR3 protein: CATSRDLAGGRATPHF
V gene: TRBV15
clone size: -
D gene: -
J gene: TRBJ1-4

CDR3 DNA: TGTGCCACCAGTGATTTGTCGGTAGCACTAGCCAAAAACATTCAGTACTTC
CDR3 protein: CATSDLSVALAKNIQYF
V gene: TRBV24-1
clone size: -
D gene: -
J gene: TRBJ2-4

CDR3 DNA: TGTGCCAGCAGCGTCGGCAGGGGGCAGGATCAGCCCCAGCATTTT
CDR3 protein: CASSVGRGQDQPQHF
V gene: TRBV5-4
clone size: many
D gene: TRBD1
J gene: TRBJ1-5

CDR3 DNA: TGCAGCGTTGGGGTAGCGGGGGGGCGTGAGACCCAGTACTTC
CDR3 protein: CSVGVAGGRETQYF
V gene: TRBV29-1
clone size: few
D gene: TRBD2
J gene: TRBJ2-5

CDR3 DNA: TGTGCCAGCAGCCCGACAGGGAGCGGCTACACCTTC
CDR3 protein: CASSPTGSGYTF
V gene: TRBV12-3/TRBV12-4
clone size: few
D gene: TRBD1
J gene: TRBJ1-2

CDR3 DNA: TGCGCCAGCAGTCACTTTAACTATGGCTACACCTTC
CDR3 protein: CASSHFNYGYTF
V gene: TRBV4-1
clone size: -
D gene: -
J gene: TRBJ1-2

CDR3 DNA: TGTGCCAGCAGCTTGGAGATCTACAATGAGCAGTTCTTC
CDR3 protein: CASSLEIYNEQFF
V gene: TRBV5-8
clone size: many
D gene: -
J gene: TRBJ2-1

CDR3 DNA: TGCAGTGCTAGCCCCCCCTTCGGACAGGGGGAGGTAAATGAGCAGTTCTTC
CDR3 protein: CSASPPFGQGEVNEQFF
V gene: TRBV20-1
clone size: few
D gene: TRBD1
J gene: TRBJ2-1

CDR3 DNA: TGTGCCAGCAGCCAAGCCAGGGGCCCGTGGGGCTACACCTTC
CDR3 protein: CASSQARGPWGYTF
V gene: TRBV14
clone size: few
D gene: -
J gene: TRBJ1-2

CDR3 DNA: TGTGCCATCAGAAGACAGGGTGCCACCGGGGAGCTGTTTTTT
CDR3 protein: CAIRRQGATGELFF
V gene: TRBV10-3
clone size: many
D gene: TRBD1
J gene: TRBJ2-2

CDR3 DNA: TGTGCCAGCAGCCCGAGATACGGGACAACGGTGACCGAAGCTTTCTTT
CDR3 protein: CASSPRYGTTVTEAFF
V gene: TRBV7-8
clone size: once
D gene: -
J gene: TRBJ1-1

CDR3 DNA: TGCAGTGCGGGACAGGGGGGCCGGCAGCCCCAGCATTTT
CDR3 protein: CSAGQGGRQPQHF
V gene: TRBV20-1
clone size: -
D gene: TRBD1
J gene: TRBJ1-5

CDR3 DNA: TGTGCCAGCAGTTACCCGGGCCACACTGAAGCTTTCTTT
CDR3 protein: CASSYPGHTEAFF
V gene: TRBV6-2/TRBV6-3
clone size: -
D gene: -
J gene: TRBJ1-1

CDR3 DNA: TGCGCCAGCAGCCAAGAGCCGGGGCTAAAGCAATACAATGAGCAGTTCTTC
CDR3 protein: CASSQEPGLKQYNEQFF
V gene: TRBV4-3
clone size: many
D gene: -
J gene: TRBJ2-1

CDR3 DNA: TGCGCCAGCAGCCCCGGGACAGGGGCTGGAAACACCATATATTTT
CDR3 protein: CASSPGTGAGNTIYF
V gene: TRBV5-1
clone size: -
D gene: TRBD1
J gene: TRBJ1-3

CDR3 DNA: TGCGCCAGCAGTAGGGGTGAGTCCTACAATGAGCAGTTCTTC
CDR3 protein: CASSRGESYNEQFF
V gene: TRBV5-1
clone size: many
D gene: -
J gene: TRBJ2-1

CDR3 DNA: TGCAGCGTCCGCGGACAGGGTGAAAATGAAAAACTGTTTTTT
CDR3 protein: CSVRGQGENEKLFF
V gene: TRBV29-1
clone size: -
D gene: TRBD1
J gene: TRBJ1-4

CDR3 DNA: TGTGCCAGCAGTATGGACAGGGAGGTCAATCAGCCCCAGCATTTT
CDR3 protein: CASSMDREVNQPQHF
V gene: TRBV6-2/TRBV6-3
clone size: -
D gene: TRBD1
J gene: TRBJ1-5